A selection of T cell receptor beta chains follows, all from one sample in a study of control samples from healthy donors and cancer patients. TCRdb keeps only in-frame clones here, not all; method: immunoSEQ multiplex PCR. The data hold about 82,000 clones, with approximately 89% observed a single time. The sequencing input was blood. These receptors were obtained from a man aged 45 to 65 in good health. The CDR3 runs from the conserved cysteine through the conserved F or W. Each record gives: J gene, clone size, V gene, D gene, CDR3 length, CDR3 DNA, CDR3 protein. The D gene is left open where the match is weak. Size values are once, few and many counts, or a class for expanded clones, and some rows have none.

TRBJ2-3 | NA | TRBV7-2 | NA | 14 | TGTGCCAGCAGCTTGGCCTCGCGGGAAGATACGCAGTATTTT | CASSLASREDTQYF
TRBJ1-1 | NA | TRBV2 | NA | 13 | TGTGCCAGCAGAACCGGGGGGAGGACTGAAGCTTTCTTT | CASRTGGRTEAFF
TRBJ2-2 | NA | TRBV5-5 | TRBD2 | 16 | TGTGCCAGCAGCTTTTCGGGGGGGGCGAACACCGGGGAGCTGTTTTTT | CASSFSGGANTGELFF
TRBJ1-1 | once | TRBV7-2 | NA | 14 | TGTGCCAGCAGCTTCGGGGGTAGAAGGAGTGAAGCTTTCTTT | CASSFGGRRSEAFF
TRBJ1-2 | NA | TRBV24-1 | NA | 15 | TGTGCCACCAGTGACCCCGGGACGGACCCCTTAAGCTACACCTTC | CATSDPGTDPLSYTF
TRBJ2-2 | NA | TRBV6-2/TRBV6-3 | TRBD1 | 15 | TGTGCCAGCAGCGTTGGGACAGCATACACCGGGGAGCTGTTTTTT | CASSVGTAYTGELFF
TRBJ1-1 | NA | TRBV9 | TRBD1 | 14 | TGTGCCAGCAGCGTAGTAACAGGGGGTGGGGAAGCTTTCTTT | CASSVVTGGGEAFF
TRBJ2-1 | NA | TRBV24-1 | NA | 16 | TGTGCCACCAGTGATCCAGACGACGGAAACTACAATGAGCAGTTCTTC | CATSDPDDGNYNEQFF
TRBJ1-3 | NA | TRBV5-5 | NA | 15 | TGTGCCAGCAGCTTGGACGGGGGACTAGTAAACACCATATATTTT | CASSLDGGLVNTIYF
TRBJ2-5 | NA | TRBV5-1 | TRBD2 | 16 | TGCGCCAGCAGCTTGAGTCTAGCGGTCTTCCAAGAGACCCAGTACTTC | CASSLSLAVFQETQYF
TRBJ1-2 | once | TRBV4-3 | TRBD1 | 17 | TGCGCCAGCAGCCCGGGACAGGGCTTTGGACCCCCCTATGGCTACACCTTC | CASSPGQGFGPPYGYTF
TRBJ2-1 | NA | TRBV7-3 | NA | 14 | TGTGCCAGCAGCTTAAGTCTCCAAGGGAATGAGCAGTTCTTC | CASSLSLQGNEQFF
TRBJ1-1 | NA | TRBV11-3 | NA | 12 | TGTGCCAGCAGCTCTAGCGGTTATGAGGGGGTATTT | CASSSSGYEGVF
TRBJ2-5 | NA | TRBV7-2 | TRBD1 | 13 | TGTGCCAGCAGCCACAGGGGGAGAGAGACCCAGTACTTC | CASSHRGRETQYF
TRBJ2-2 | NA | TRBV4-1 | TRBD1 | 15 | TGCGCCAGCAGCCAACGGCAGGGGGACACCGGGGAGCTGTTTTTT | CASSQRQGDTGELFF
TRBJ2-2 | NA | TRBV6-2/TRBV6-3 | NA | 17 | TGTGCCAGCAGTCCCAACCGAAAATTGAGGGACACCGGGGAGCTGTTTTTT | CASSPNRKLRDTGELFF
TRBJ2-2 | NA | TRBV6-5 | NA | 13 | TGTGCCAGCAGCGGGGGCCCCCACGGGGAGCTGTTTTTT | CASSGGPHGELFF
TRBJ2-6 | once | TRBV7-2 | NA | 18 | TGTGCCAGCAGCTTAATAGGGACGATGAACTCTGGGGCCAACGTCCTGACTTTC | CASSLIGTMNSGANVLTF
TRBJ1-1 | NA | TRBV5-4 | NA | 15 | TGTGCCAGCAGCCACAAAGACAGTTTGAGAACTGAAGCTTTCTTT | CASSHKDSLRTEAFF
TRBJ1-6 | NA | TRBV5-8 | TRBD1 | 15 | TGTGCCAGCAGCTTGGTAGGGGGCGTAGATTCACCCCTCCACTTT | CASSLVGGVDSPLHF
TRBJ1-2 | NA | TRBV10-3 | NA | 15 | TGTGCCATCAGTGATCCGGAGGGCGGGTCCCTTGGCTACACCTTC | CAISDPEGGSLGYTF
TRBJ1-1 | NA | TRBV27 | NA | 15 | TGTGCCAGCAGTTTCAGACCCCTGGGGGACACTGAAGCTTTCTTT | CASSFRPLGDTEAFF
TRBJ1-1 | NA | TRBV27 | TRBD1 | 14 | TGTGCCAGCAGTCTGGACAGGGGAGGCACTGAAGCTTTCTTT | CASSLDRGGTEAFF